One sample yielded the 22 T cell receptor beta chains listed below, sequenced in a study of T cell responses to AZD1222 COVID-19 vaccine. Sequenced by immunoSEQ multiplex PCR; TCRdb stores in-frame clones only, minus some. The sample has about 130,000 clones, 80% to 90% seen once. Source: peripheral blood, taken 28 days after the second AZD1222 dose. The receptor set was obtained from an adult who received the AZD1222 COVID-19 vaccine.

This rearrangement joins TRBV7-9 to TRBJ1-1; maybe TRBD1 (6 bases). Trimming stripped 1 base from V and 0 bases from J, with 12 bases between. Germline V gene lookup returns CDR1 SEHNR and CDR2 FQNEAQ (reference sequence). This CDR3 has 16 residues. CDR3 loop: CASSLEKGGVNTEAFF. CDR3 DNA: TGTGCCAGCAGCTTAGAGAAGGGGGGAGTGAACACTGAAGCTTTCTTT.

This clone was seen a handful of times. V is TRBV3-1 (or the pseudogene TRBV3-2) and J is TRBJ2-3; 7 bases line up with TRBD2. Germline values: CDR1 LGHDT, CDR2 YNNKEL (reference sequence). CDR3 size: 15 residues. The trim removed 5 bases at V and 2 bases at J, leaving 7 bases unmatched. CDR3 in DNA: TGTGCCAGCAGCGACCTACTAGCGATCACAGATACGCAGTATTTT. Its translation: CASSDLLAITDTQYF.

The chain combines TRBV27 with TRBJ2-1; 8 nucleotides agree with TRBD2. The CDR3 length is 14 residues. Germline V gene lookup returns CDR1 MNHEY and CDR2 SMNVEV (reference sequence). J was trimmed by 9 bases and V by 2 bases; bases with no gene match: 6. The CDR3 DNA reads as TGTGCCAGCAGTTTACCCAGCGGGGGAGGTGAGCAGTTCTTC. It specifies CASSLPSGGGEQFF.

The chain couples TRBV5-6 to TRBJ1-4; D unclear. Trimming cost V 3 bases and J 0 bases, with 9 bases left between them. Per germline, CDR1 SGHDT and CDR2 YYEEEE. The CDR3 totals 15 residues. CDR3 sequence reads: CASSSMQTTNEKLFF. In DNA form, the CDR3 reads TGTGCCAGCAGCTCCATGCAGACAACTAATGAAAAACTGTTTTTT.

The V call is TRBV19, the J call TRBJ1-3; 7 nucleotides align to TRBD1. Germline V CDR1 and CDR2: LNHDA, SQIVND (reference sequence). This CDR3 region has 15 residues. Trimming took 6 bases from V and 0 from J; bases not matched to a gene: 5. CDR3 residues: CASRKGQNSGNTIYF. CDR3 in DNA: TGTGCCAGTAGGAAGGGACAGAACTCTGGAAACACCATATATTTT.

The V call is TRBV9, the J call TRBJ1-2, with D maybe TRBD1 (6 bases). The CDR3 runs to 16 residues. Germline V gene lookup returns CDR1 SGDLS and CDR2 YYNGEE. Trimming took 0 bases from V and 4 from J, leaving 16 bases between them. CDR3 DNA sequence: TGTGCCAGCAGCGTAGCTTCGGCAGGGGAGACCTATGGCTACACCTTC. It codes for CASSVASAGETYGYTF.

This chain's CDR3 is CASRQTRVTEAFF. DNA of the CDR3: TGTGCCAGCAGACAAACACGAGTGACTGAAGCTTTCTTT. This chain connects TRBV28 to TRBJ1-1; D gene unclear. The ends were cut back, 6 bases at V and 5 bases at J, with 13 bases in the middle. CDR1 is MDHEN, CDR2 SYDVKM, per germline. CDR3 size: 13 residues.

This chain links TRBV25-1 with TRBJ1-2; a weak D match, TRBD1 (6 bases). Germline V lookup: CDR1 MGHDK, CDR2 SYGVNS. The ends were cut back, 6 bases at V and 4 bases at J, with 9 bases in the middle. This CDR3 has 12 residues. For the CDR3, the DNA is TGTGCCAGCAGCCGGGACACCTATGGCTACACCTTC. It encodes CASSRDTYGYTF.

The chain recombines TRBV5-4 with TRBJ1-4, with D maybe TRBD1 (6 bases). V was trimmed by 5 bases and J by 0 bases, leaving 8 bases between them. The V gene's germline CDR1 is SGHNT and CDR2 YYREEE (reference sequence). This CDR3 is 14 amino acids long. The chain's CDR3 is CASSNRATNEKLFF. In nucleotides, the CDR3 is TGTGCCAGCAGTAACAGGGCAACTAATGAAAAACTGTTTTTT.

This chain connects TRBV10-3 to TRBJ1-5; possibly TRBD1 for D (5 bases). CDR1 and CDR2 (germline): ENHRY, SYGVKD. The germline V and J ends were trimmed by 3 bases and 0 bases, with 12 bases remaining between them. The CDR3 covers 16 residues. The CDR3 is CAISELGLYSNQPQHF. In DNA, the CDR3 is TGTGCCATCAGTGAACTGGGACTTTATAGCAATCAGCCCCAGCATTTT.

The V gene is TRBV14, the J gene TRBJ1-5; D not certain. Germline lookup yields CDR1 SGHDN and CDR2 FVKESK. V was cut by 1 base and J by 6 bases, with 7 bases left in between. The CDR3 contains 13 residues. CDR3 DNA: TGTGCCAGCAGCCAAGGACCCGGTCAGCCCCAGCATTTT. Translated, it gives CASSQGPGQPQHF.

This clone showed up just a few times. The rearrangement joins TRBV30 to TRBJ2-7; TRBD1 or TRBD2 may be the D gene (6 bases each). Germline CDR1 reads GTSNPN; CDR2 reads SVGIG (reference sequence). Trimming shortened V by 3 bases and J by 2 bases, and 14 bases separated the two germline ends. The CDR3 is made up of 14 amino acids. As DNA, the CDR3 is TGTGCCTGGAGACTCAAGGGGGGTACCTACGAGCAGTACTTC. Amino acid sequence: CAWRLKGGTYEQYF.

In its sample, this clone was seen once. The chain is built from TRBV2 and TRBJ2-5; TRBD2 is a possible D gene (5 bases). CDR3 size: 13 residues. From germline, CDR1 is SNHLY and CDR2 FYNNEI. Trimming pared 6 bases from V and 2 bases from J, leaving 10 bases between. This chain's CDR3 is CASSGGWQETQYF. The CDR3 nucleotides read TGTGCCAGCAGCGGAGGTTGGCAAGAGACCCAGTACTTC.

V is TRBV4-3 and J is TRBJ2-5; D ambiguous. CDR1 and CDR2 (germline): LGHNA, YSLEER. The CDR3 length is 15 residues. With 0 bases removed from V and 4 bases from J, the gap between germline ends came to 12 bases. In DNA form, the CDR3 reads TGCGCCAGCAGCCAAGATTGGATGGTTTCAGAGACCCAGTACTTC. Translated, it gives CASSQDWMVSETQYF.

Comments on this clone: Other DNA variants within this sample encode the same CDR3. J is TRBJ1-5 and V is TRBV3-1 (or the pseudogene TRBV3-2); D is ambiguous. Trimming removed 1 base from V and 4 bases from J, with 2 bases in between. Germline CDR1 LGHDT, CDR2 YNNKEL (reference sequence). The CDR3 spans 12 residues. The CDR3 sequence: CASSQGNQPQHF. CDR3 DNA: TGTGCCAGCAGCCAAGGTAATCAGCCCCAGCATTTT.

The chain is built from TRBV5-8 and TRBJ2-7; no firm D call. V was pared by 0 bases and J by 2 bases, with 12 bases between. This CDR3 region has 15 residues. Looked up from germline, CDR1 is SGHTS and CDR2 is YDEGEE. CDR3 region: CASSLVSGSTYEQYF. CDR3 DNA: TGTGCCAGCAGCTTGGTTTCGGGCAGTACCTACGAGCAGTACTTC.

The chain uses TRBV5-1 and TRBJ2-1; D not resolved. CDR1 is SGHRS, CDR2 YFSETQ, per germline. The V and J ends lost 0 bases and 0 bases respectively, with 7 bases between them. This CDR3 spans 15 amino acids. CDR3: CASSLAGPSYNEQFF. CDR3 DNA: TGCGCCAGCAGCTTGGCGGGTCCCTCCTACAATGAGCAGTTCTTC. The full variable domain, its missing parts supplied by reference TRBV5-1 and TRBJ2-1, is KAGVTQTPRYLIKTRGQQVTLSCSPISGHRSVSWYQQTPGQGLQFLFEYFSETQRNKGNFPGRFSGRQFSNSRSEMNVSTLELGDSALYLCASSLAGPSYNEQFFGPGTRLTVL.

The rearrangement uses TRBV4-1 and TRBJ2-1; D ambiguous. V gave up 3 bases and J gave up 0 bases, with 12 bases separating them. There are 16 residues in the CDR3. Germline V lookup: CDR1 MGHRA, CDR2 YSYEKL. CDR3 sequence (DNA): TGCGCCAGCAGCCACCTGGGCAGGAGCTCCTACAATGAGCAGTTCTTC. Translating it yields CASSHLGRSSYNEQFF.

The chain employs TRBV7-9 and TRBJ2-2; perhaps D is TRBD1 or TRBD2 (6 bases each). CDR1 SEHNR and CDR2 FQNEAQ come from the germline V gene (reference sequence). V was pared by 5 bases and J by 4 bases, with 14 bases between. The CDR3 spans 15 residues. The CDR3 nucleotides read TGTGCCAGCAGCACCTCCGGGGGCCCCACCGGGGAGCTGTTTTTT. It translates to CASSTSGGPTGELFF.

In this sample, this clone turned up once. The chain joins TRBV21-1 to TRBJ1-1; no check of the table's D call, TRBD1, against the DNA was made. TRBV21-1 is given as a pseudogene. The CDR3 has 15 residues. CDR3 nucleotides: TGTGCCAGCAGCACACACCCAGGGGGCCTGGGTGAAGCTTTCTTT. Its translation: CASSTHPGGLGEAFF.

The DNA of the CDR3 is TGTGCCAGCAGCCTTGACAGGGGGCCCCCCCAAGAGACCCAGTACTTC. Translating gives CASSLDRGPPQETQYF. This chain joins TRBV3-1 (or the pseudogene TRBV3-2) and TRBJ2-5; 10 nucleotides line up with TRBD1. Germline CDR1 reads LGHDT; CDR2 reads YNNKEL (reference sequence). V lost 4 bases to trimming and J lost 1 base; unmatched junction nucleotides: 6. The CDR3 has 16 residues.

CDR3 protein: CASSAHRGPVNTEAFF. The CDR3 region has the DNA TGTGCCAGCAGTGCCCACAGGGGGCCGGTGAACACTGAAGCTTTCTTT. The J gene is TRBJ1-1, the V gene TRBV25-1; 9 bases map to TRBD1. This CDR3 spans 16 amino acids. Losses at the gene ends were 4 bases for V and 0 bases for J; bases not matched to a gene: 6. CDR1 and CDR2 (germline): MGHDK, SYGVNS.